This paragraph covers one T cell receptor beta chain sequence. In the authors' methods: How many nucleated cells were present was estimated from reference gene primer amplification. The table came from immunoSEQ multiplex PCR; TCRdb's copy has only in-frame clones and leaves some out. V, J and clone size are those of that table, while D and trimming were read from the DNA. The sample lists approximately 170,000 clones; approximately 86% were seen once. The length of the CDR3 is 14 residues. V gave up 4 bases and J gave up 6 bases, with 16 bases separating them. Looked up from germline, CDR1 is SGHKS and CDR2 is YYEKEE (reference sequence). The sample comes from a study of blood T cell repertoires in COVID-19.

The V and J genes are TRBV5-5 and TRBJ2-5; D might be TRBD1 (6 bases). Material for sequencing was peripheral blood. The sequence derives from a woman aged 80 or older with COVID-19, enrolled during active disease. The CDR3 DNA follows: TGTGCCAGCAGCCAGGGAAGGGGGATCCAGACCCAGTACTTC. This gives the protein CASSQGRGIQTQYF.